This entry describes one T cell receptor (beta chain). The source of the sample is a study of CD8 T cells in ankylosing spondylitis. TCRdb independently ran MiXCR on the 5' RACE reads; one entry per CDR3 protein. Of about 300,000 distinct CDR3 sequences listed, 20% to 25% are singletons. Sequencing was done on a sample of blood, either unsorted or a sorted T cell fraction (not recorded which). This TCR came from a female donor with ankylosing spondylitis or in good health (not recorded which).

The CDR3 protein is CASSPDITGVLNEQFF. The CDR3 DNA is TGTGCCAGCAGCCCAGATATAACGGGAGTGTTAAATGAGCAGTTCTTC. The chain links TRBV27 to TRBJ2-1; a possible D gene is TRBD2 (6 bases). CDR3 length equals 16 residues. V lost 6 bases to trimming and J lost 7 bases, with 22 bases between them. Germline V gene sequence: CDR1 MNHEY, CDR2 SMNVEV (reference sequence).